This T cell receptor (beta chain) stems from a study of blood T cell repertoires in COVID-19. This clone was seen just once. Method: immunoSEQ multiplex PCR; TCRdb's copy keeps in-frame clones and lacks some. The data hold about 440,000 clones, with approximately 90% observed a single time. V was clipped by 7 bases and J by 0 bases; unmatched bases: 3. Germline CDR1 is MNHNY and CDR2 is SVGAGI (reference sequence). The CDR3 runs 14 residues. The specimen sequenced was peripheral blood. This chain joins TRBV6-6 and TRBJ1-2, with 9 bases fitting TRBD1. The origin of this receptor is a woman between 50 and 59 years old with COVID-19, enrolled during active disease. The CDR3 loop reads CASKTGGTNYGYTF. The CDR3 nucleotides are TGTGCCAGCAAAACAGGGGGCACTAACTATGGCTACACCTTC.